This entry concerns a single T cell receptor beta chain. TCRdb analysed the 5' RACE reads with MiXCR anew, one entry per CDR3 protein. Here the sample spans 70,000 to 85,000 distinct CDR3 sequences, roughly an eighth being singletons. The CDR3 spans 15 residues. The junction had 4 bases not matched to a gene; V was cut back by 8 bases and J by 4 bases. Germline-derived CDR1 and CDR2 are MDHEN and SYDVKM. The data were taken from a study of early T cells in non-severe SARS-CoV-2 infection. This chain connects TRBV28 to TRBJ2-2, with 13 bases fitting TRBD2. Input material: whole blood. The source is an adult who was a healthcare worker with PCR-confirmed SARS-CoV-2 infection or an uninfected control (not recorded which). The CDR3 spells CASGTSGAVTGELFF. The CDR3 nucleotides are TGTGCCAGCGGGACTAGCGGGGCGGTCACCGGGGAGCTGTTTTTT. Filled out from reference TRBV28 and TRBJ2-2, the complete variable domain reads DVKVTQSSRYLVKRTGEKVFLECVQDMDHENMFWYRQDPGLGLRLIYFSYDVKMKEKGDIPEGYSVSREKKERFSLILESASTNQTSMYLCASGTSGAVTGELFFGEGSRLTVL.